This T cell receptor beta chain was sequenced for a study of T cells expressing NK-cell markers. The CDR3 loop spans 19 amino acids. Germline V gene data show CDR1 as LGHNA and CDR2 as YNFKEQ. After re-calling the 5' RACE reads, TCRdb lists one entry per CDR3 protein, DNA absent. Its listing shows about 460,000 distinct CDR3 sequences. The TCR originated in a woman in her 50s in good health. The rearrangement joins TRBV4-2 to TRBJ2-7; TCRdb picks TRBD2, but there is no DNA to check that call. The sequencing input was blood T cells: a sorted CD56 or NKG2C T cell subset, CD4+ or CD8+ T cells, or bulk PBMC T cells (not recorded which). Here the CDR3 reads CASSQDYGLPREAPYEQYF.